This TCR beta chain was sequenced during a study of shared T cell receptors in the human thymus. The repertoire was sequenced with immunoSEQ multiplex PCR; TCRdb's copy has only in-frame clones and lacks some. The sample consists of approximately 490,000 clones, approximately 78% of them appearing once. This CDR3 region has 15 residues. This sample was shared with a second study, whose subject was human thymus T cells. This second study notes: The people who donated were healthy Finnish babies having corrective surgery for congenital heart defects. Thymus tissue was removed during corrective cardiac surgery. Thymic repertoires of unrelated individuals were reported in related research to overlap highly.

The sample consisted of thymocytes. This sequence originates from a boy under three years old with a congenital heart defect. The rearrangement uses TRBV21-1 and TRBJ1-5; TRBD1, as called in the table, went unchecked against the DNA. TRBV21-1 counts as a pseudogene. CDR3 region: CASTSGQGGNQPQHF. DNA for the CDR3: TGTGCCAGCACTTCAGGACAGGGAGGGAATCAGCCCCAGCATTTT.